This TCR beta chain was captured by sequencing in a study of T cells in localized non-small cell lung cancer. Study-wide findings and caveats: There were a median 57 of the top 100 tumor clones appearing in adjacent lung. Uninvolved adjacent lung, not tumor, had the highest T cell clonality. Because only a single region of the tumor was sequenced, heterogeneity remains possible.

Germline V lookup: CDR1 SGHRS, CDR2 YFSETQ. Trimming shortened V by 3 bases and J by 1 base, and 7 bases separated the two germline ends. CDR3 size: 14 residues. Repertoires were generated with immunoSEQ multiplex PCR, while TCRdb's copy carries only in-frame clones and drops some. In the table there are 1,900 or so clones, 28% of which are singletons. With respect to this clone: Its specificity is not known.

Material: normal lung tissue next to the tumor, obtained before any cancer treatment. This TCR came from a woman aged 35 to 75 with stage II lung adenocarcinoma. The chain carries TRBV5-1 and TRBJ2-2; a weak D match, TRBD2 (6 bases). CDR3 loop: CASSSGLNTGELFF. In DNA form, the CDR3 reads TGCGCCAGCAGCTCGGGACTGAACACCGGGGAGCTGTTTTTT.